This T cell receptor beta chain was identified in a study of vaccination and CD4 T cells after COVID-19. Study as a whole: Post-vaccine sample collection happened at a median of approximately 70 days after dose two, ranging 14 to 241. Cellular stimulation was performed using overlapping spike peptides derived from SARS-CoV-2, HCoV-NL63, HCoV-OC43 and HCoV-229E.

This clonotype was recorded a few times. Its matching antigen is unknown. An Oncomine TCR Beta short-read assay was used to sequence the DNA from cultured CD4+ T cells. Cultured CD4+ T cells were the source of extracted genomic DNA. In TCRdb, the PCR reads were re-called with MiXCR into one record per CDR3 protein. The sample lists roughly 26,000 distinct CDR3 sequences, 40% occurring once. Treatment reported: roughly 10-day PBMC culture with coronavirus spike peptide pools or control peptides (ViraFEST assay). Culture conditions combined two million PBMCs per well with around 9.2 IU/ml IL-2 and about 10 ug/ml peptide pools. The CDR3 sequence is 15 residues long. V shed 2 bases, J shed 5 bases, and the junction held 8 bases outside the gene matches. Germline assignment: CDR1 MDHEN and CDR2 SYDVKM.

The specimen was CD4+ T cells from blood, cultured in vitro. J is TRBJ1-2 and V is TRBV28, with 7 bases identical to TRBD1. This TCR was sampled from a human donor who had recovered from COVID-19. CDR3 DNA sequence: TGTGCCAGCAGTTTACCGGGACAGTCAGGGTATGGCTACACCTTC. It yields the protein CASSLPGQSGYGYTF.